These 19 T cell receptor beta chains were sequenced from one sample in a study of OX40 agonist ivuxolimab in advanced cancers. Assay: immunoSEQ multiplex PCR; the TCRdb copy retains only in-frame clones and omits some. The table has 55,000 to 70,000 clones, over 80% seen once. The material sequenced was CD4+ or CD8+ T cells sorted from blood, taken in a trial of the OX40 agonist ivuxolimab. Every receptor here comes from an adult with an advanced solid tumor such as melanoma, head and neck, liver or kidney cancer.

The chain joins TRBV7-2 to TRBJ2-7; 8 bases agree with TRBD2. Looked up from germline, CDR1 is SGHTA and CDR2 is FQGNSA. V shed 5 bases and J 6 bases; nucleotides not matched to a gene: 6. The length of the CDR3 is 13 residues. This CDR3 is CASSQGLDSEQYF. The CDR3, as DNA: TGTGCCAGCAGCCAGGGACTAGACTCCGAGCAGTACTTC.

The rearrangement uses TRBV6-5 and TRBJ2-3; TRBD2 matches at 8 bases. CDR3 length: 15 amino acids. CDR1 is MNHEY and CDR2 is SVGAGI in the germline V gene. J gave up 4 bases and V 7 bases, and 10 bases lay outside the gene matches. The chain's CDR3 is CASNRGGDKADTQYF. The CDR3 DNA follows: TGTGCCAGCAATCGGGGGGGGGATAAGGCAGATACGCAGTATTTT.

CDR3 region: CASSLPGPGNEKLFF. Here the CDR3 DNA reads TGTGCCAGCAGCTTACCGGGACCGGGAAATGAAAAACTGTTTTTT. V usage is TRBV7-2 and J usage is TRBJ1-4; maybe TRBD1 (5 bases). The CDR3 is 15 residues long. CDR1 is SGHTA and CDR2 is FQGNSA in the germline V gene. Trimming cost V 2 bases and J 5 bases, with 12 bases left between them.

This chain joins TRBV7-2 and TRBJ2-5, with D tentatively TRBD1 or TRBD2 (5 bases each). The CDR3 covers 15 residues. Germline V lookup: CDR1 SGHTA, CDR2 FQGNSA. Trimming left V 6 bases short and J 1 base short, with 15 bases between. CDR3 sequence (DNA): TGTGCCAGCAGGAACCCCGGGACCTTCCAAGAGACCCAGTACTTC. Translation gives CASRNPGTFQETQYF.

This clone has a count of ten or more. The genes are TRBV9 and TRBJ2-7; D perhaps matches TRBD1 (5 bases). The CDR3 consists of 12 residues. CDR1 is SGDLS and CDR2 is YYNGEE in the germline V gene. Trimming removed 0 bases from V and 6 bases from J, with 7 bases in between. The CDR3 protein is CASSVDGAEQYF. The CDR3 DNA is TGTGCCAGCAGCGTAGATGGGGCCGAGCAGTACTTC.

Only one count was recorded for this clone. One end of the junction varies from germline; a read error may be responsible. This specimen includes other DNA sequences encoding the same CDR3. The rearrangement uses TRBV7-7 and TRBJ2-5; D is unclear. The germline CDR1 and CDR2 sequences are SSHAT and FNYEAQ (reference sequence). The CDR3 has 13 amino acids. For the CDR3, the DNA is TGTGCTAGCAGCTTAGACGGCCAAGAGACCCAGTACTTC. Translated, it gives CASSLDGQETQYF.

J is TRBJ1-6 and V is TRBV11-3; D is undetermined. Between the trimmed V and J ends, which lost 1 base and 5 bases, there was a span of 9 bases. Germline CDR1 is SGHNT and CDR2 is YENEEA. The length of the CDR3 is 15 residues. The CDR3, as DNA: TGTGCCAGCAGCTTAGGGCACGGGAATAATTCACCCCTCCACTTT. Protein product: CASSLGHGNNSPLHF.

The V call is TRBV7-2, the J call TRBJ2-5, with D perhaps TRBD2 (7 bases). Trimming removed 4 bases from V and 1 base from J, with 16 bases in between. Looked up from germline, CDR1 is SGHTA and CDR2 is FQGNSA. This CDR3 contains 16 residues. The CDR3 DNA is TGTGCCAGCAGCTGGAACCCCGGGGGGCCCCAAGAGACCCAGTACTTC. This translates into CASSWNPGGPQETQYF.

The J gene is TRBJ1-5, the V gene TRBV4-1; TRBD1 agrees at 8 bases. The J segment lost 3 bases and the V segment lost 4 bases, leaving 11 bases of the junction unmatched. Germline V CDR1 and CDR2: MGHRA, YSYEKL. This CDR3 has 17 residues. CDR3 protein: CASSPLPARGLNQPQHF. As DNA, the CDR3 is TGCGCCAGCAGCCCCCTTCCCGCCAGGGGGCTCAATCAGCCCCAGCATTTT.

The chain combines TRBV7-2 with TRBJ2-5; D uncertain. Gene TRBJ2-7 matches the end of the DNA better, so the J call may be wrong. The CDR3 has 15 amino acids. In germline, CDR1 is SGHTA, CDR2 FQGNSA. DNA for the CDR3: TGTGCCAGCAGCTTAGAACTACTAAGCCGTTACGAGCAGTACTTC. Translating it yields CASSLELLSRYEQYF.

The chain recombines TRBV11-1 with TRBJ2-5, with D perhaps given as TRBD1 or TRBD2 (5 bases each). The DNA end is more similar to TRBJ2-7, so the J call may be wrong. Germline CDR1 is SGHAT and CDR2 is FQDESV (reference sequence). This CDR3 region has 17 residues. CDR3 nucleotides: TGTGCCAGCAGCCCCCTCCCCGGGGCAGGAGCTCTGTACGAGCAGTACTTC. This gives the protein CASSPLPGAGALYEQYF.

The genes are TRBV4-2 and TRBJ1-2; D gene unclear. Trimming stripped 0 bases from V and 1 base from J, with 12 bases between. This CDR3 has 16 residues. The germline gives CDR1 LGHNA, CDR2 YNFKEQ. The CDR3 bases are TGTGCCAGCAGCCAAGATATCAGTCCGAATAACTATGGCTACACCTTC. Amino acid sequence: CASSQDISPNNYGYTF.

The sample holds a few counts of this clone. The genes are TRBV5-1 and TRBJ1-6; 8 bases line up with TRBD1. The CDR3 is 16 amino acids. Germline V gene lookup returns CDR1 SGHRS and CDR2 YFSETQ. J gave up 7 bases and V 2 bases, and 8 bases lay outside the gene matches. DNA of the CDR3: TGCGCCAGCAGCTTCTTACCGGGACAGGAAAATTCACCCCTCCACTTT. It specifies CASSFLPGQENSPLHF. The full variable domain, its missing parts supplied by reference TRBV5-1 and TRBJ1-6, is KAGVTQTPRYLIKTRGQQVTLSCSPISGHRSVSWYQQTPGQGLQFLFEYFSETQRNKGNFPGRFSGRQFSNSRSEMNVSTLELGDSALYLCASSFLPGQENSPLHFGNGTRLTVT.

This clone has a single count. V usage is TRBV27 and J usage is TRBJ1-4; maybe TRBD1 (5 bases). The V end lost 7 bases, the J end lost 8 bases, and 17 bases lay between the germline ends. Germline-derived CDR1 and CDR2 are MNHEY and SMNVEV (reference sequence). The CDR3 loop spans 14 amino acids. In DNA, the CDR3 is TGTGCCAGCACCCCCGGCCAGGGTGGAGAAAAACTGTTTTTT. Translation: CASTPGQGGEKLFF. Full variable domain (outside the CDR3, taken from reference TRBV27 and TRBJ1-4): EAQVTQNPRYLITVTGKKLTVTCSQNMNHEYMSWYRQDPGLGLRQIYYSMNVEVTDKGDVPEGYKVSRKEKRNFPLILESPSPNQTSLYFCASTPGQGGEKLFFGSGTQLSVL.

This clone turned up a few times. This chain joins TRBV30 and TRBJ2-1, with D maybe TRBD2 (6 bases). The CDR3 is 13 residues long. V lost 3 bases to trimming and J lost 8 bases, with 14 bases between them. Germline values: CDR1 GTSNPN, CDR2 SVGIG (reference sequence). Here the CDR3 reads CAWRGDSRYEQFF. The CDR3 DNA reads TGTGCCTGGAGAGGGGACTCCCGCTATGAGCAGTTCTTC.

The V gene is TRBV5-1, the J gene TRBJ2-1; weak D call: TRBD2 (5 bases). CDR1 and CDR2 (germline): SGHRS, YFSETQ. Trimming stripped 0 bases from V and 6 bases from J, with 10 bases between. This CDR3 contains 14 residues. CDR3 DNA sequence: TGCGCCAGCAGCTTGGTGGTAGGGAGCAATGAGCAGTTCTTC. Translated, it gives CASSLVVGSNEQFF.

This clone was seen a few times. The rearrangement uses TRBV15 and TRBJ2-1; the match to TRBD2 covers 13 bases. V lost 1 base and J lost 2; bases outside the gene matches: 14. The CDR3 sequence is 21 residues long. Germline V lookup: CDR1 LNHNV, CDR2 YYDKDF (reference sequence). The CDR3 nucleotides read TGTGCCACCAGCAGAGGGTTAGCGCGGACTAGCGGGGGTCTAACCTACAATGAGCAGTTCTTC. Translated: CATSRGLARTSGGLTYNEQFF.

There are a few counts of this clone. At the DNA level, this CDR3 is encoded by other sequences in the same sample as well. The chain uses TRBV9 and TRBJ2-7; the D is unclear. CDR1 is SGDLS and CDR2 is YYNGEE in the germline V gene. The CDR3 covers 15 residues. Trimming removed 0 bases at V and 3 bases at J, with 13 bases between. Here the CDR3 DNA reads TGTGCCAGCAGCGTAGGGCAGCCGGACCTCTACGAGCAGTACTTC. Encoded protein: CASSVGQPDLYEQYF. The whole variable domain, remainder taken from reference TRBV9 and TRBJ2-7, is DSGVTQTPKHLITATGQRVTLRCSPRSGDLSVYWYQQSLDQGLQFLIQYYNGEERAKGNILERFSAQQFPDLHSELNLSSLELGDSALYFCASSVGQPDLYEQYFGPGTRLTVT.

This clone was detected only a few times. The rearrangement joins TRBV5-1 to TRBJ1-2, with 7 bases that match TRBD1. V lost 4 bases, J lost 4 bases, and 7 bases stayed unmatched. The CDR3 is made up of 14 amino acids. Germline V gene lookup returns CDR1 SGHRS and CDR2 YFSETQ. CDR3 in DNA: TGCGCCAGCAGCGTTACACAGGGGAGCTATGGCTACACCTTC. It encodes CASSVTQGSYGYTF.